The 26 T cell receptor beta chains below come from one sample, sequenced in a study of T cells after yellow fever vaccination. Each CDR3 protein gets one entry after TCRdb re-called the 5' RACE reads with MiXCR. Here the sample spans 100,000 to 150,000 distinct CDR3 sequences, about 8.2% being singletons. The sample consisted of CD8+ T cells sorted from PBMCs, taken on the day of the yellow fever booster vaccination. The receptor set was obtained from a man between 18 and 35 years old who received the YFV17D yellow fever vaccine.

The CDR3 nucleotides read TGTGCCAGCAGTGCCCTGCTGGGAGAGTTCTTC. Its translation: CASSALLGEFF. The V and J genes are TRBV2 and TRBJ2-1; D is perhaps TRBD2 (5 bases). The CDR3 covers 11 residues. V was cut by 4 bases and J by 14 bases, with 12 bases left in between. Germline CDR1 reads SNHLY; CDR2 reads FYNNEI.

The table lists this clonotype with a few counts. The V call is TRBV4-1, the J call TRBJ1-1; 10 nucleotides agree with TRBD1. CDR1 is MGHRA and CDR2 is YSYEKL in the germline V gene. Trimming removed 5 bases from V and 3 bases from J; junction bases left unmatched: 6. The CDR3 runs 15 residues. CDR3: CASSVTGTGDTEAFF. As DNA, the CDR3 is TGCGCCAGCAGCGTCACCGGGACAGGGGACACTGAAGCTTTCTTT.

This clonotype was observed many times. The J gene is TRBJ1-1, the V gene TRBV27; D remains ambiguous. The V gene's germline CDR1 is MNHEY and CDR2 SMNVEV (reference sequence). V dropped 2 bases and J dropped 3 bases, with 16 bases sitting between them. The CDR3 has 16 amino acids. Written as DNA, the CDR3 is TGTGCCAGCAGTTTAAATTTGAGGACTTCGGACACTGAAGCTTTCTTT. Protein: CASSLNLRTSDTEAFF.

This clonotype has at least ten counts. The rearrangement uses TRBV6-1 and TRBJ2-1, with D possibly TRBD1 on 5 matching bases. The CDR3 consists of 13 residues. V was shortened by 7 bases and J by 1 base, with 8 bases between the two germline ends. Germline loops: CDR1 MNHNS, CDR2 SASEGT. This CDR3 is CASNRNSYNEQFF. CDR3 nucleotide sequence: TGTGCCAGCAACAGGAATTCCTACAATGAGCAGTTCTTC.

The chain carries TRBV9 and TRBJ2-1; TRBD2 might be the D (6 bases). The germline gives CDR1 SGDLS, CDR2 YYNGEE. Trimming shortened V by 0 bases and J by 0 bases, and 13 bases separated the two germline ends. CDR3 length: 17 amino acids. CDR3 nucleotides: TGTGCCAGCAGCGTAGATGAGACGGGGGTCTCCTACAATGAGCAGTTCTTC. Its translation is CASSVDETGVSYNEQFF.

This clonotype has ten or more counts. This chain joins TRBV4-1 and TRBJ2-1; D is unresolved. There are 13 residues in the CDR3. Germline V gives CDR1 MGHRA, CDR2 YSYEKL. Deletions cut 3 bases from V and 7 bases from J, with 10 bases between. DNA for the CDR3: TGCGCCAGCAGCCAGACCACCCGGAATGAGCAGTTCTTC. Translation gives CASSQTTRNEQFF.

The DNA of the CDR3 is TGTGCCACCAGCAGAGGTCGGGACAGGAGGGACAATGAGCAGTTCTTC. This codes for CATSRGRDRRDNEQFF. This chain joins TRBV15 and TRBJ2-1; 8 positions match TRBD1. Trimming cost V 1 base and J 5 bases; bases outside gene matches: 7. The length of the CDR3 is 16 residues. Germline V gives CDR1 LNHNV, CDR2 YYDKDF (reference sequence).

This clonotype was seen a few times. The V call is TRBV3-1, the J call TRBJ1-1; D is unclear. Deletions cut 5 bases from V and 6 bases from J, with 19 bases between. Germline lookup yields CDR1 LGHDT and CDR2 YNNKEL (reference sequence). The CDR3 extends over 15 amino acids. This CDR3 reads CASSKGSFSSAEAFF. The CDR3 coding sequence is TGTGCCAGCAGCAAAGGCAGCTTCTCGTCTGCTGAAGCTTTCTTT.

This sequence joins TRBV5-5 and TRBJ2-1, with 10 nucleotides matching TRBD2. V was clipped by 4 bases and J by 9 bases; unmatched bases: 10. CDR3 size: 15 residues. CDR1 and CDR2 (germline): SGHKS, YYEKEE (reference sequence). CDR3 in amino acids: CASSRISGGAVEQFF. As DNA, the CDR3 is TGTGCCAGCAGCCGGATAAGCGGGGGGGCCGTTGAGCAGTTCTTC.

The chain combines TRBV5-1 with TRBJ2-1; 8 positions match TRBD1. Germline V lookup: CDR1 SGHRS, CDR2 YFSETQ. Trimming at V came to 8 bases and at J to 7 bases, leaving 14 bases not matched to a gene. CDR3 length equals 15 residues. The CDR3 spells CASSMDRASGNEQFF. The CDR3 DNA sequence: TGCGCCAGTTCGATGGACAGGGCCTCCGGGAATGAGCAGTTCTTC.

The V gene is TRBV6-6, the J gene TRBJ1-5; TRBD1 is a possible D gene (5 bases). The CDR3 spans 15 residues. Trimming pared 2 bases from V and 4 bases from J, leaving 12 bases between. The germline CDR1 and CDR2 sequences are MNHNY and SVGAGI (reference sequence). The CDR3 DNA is TGTGCCAGCAGTTACCCTTCTCCAGGGAATCAGCCCCAGCATTTT. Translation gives CASSYPSPGNQPQHF.

The CDR3 reads CASSPLGAHEQYF. The DNA for the CDR3 is TGCGCCAGCAGCCCGCTAGGGGCCCACGAGCAGTACTTC. The chain joins TRBV4-1 to TRBJ2-7; TRBD1 is a possible D gene (5 bases). Germline V gene data show CDR1 as MGHRA and CDR2 as YSYEKL. The CDR3 is 13 residues long. The V end was cut by 4 bases, the J end by 5 bases, with 12 bases between.

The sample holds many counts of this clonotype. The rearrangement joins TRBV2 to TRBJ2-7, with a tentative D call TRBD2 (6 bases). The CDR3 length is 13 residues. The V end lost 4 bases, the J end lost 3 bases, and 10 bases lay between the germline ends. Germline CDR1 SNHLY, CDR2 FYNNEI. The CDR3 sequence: CASSARGIYEQYF. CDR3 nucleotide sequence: TGTGCCAGCAGTGCGCGGGGAATCTACGAGCAGTACTTC.

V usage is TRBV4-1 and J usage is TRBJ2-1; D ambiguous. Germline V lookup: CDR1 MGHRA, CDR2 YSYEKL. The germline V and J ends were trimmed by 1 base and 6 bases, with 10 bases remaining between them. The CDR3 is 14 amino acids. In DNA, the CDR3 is TGCGCCAGCAGCCAAGGGCGAGGCGGCAATGAGCAGTTCTTC. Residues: CASSQGRGGNEQFF.

CDR3 nucleotide sequence: TGCAGTGCTAGAGATGGTGGTGGTCAGCCCCAGCATTTT. Encoded protein: CSARDGGGQPQHF. The chain carries TRBV20-1 and TRBJ1-5; no definite D call. V was pared by 0 bases and J by 6 bases, with 9 bases between. This CDR3 is 13 amino acids long. Germline CDR1 is DFQATT and CDR2 is SNEGSKA (reference sequence).

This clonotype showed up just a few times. CDR3 DNA: TGTGCCAGCAGTGAACAGGGTATCCCTGAAGCTTTCTTT. Amino acids: CASSEQGIPEAFF. The chain combines TRBV25-1 with TRBJ1-1; a weak D match, TRBD1 (5 bases). The CDR3 runs 13 residues. CDR1 and CDR2 from the germline V gene are MGHDK and SYGVNS. Trimming took off 2 bases at V and 6 bases at J, with 10 bases between the two ends. The full variable domain, its missing parts supplied by reference TRBV25-1 and TRBJ1-1, is EADIYQTPRYLVIGTGKKITLECSQTMGHDKMYWYQQDPGMELHLIHYSYGVNSTEKGDLSSESTVSRIRTEHFPLTLESARPSHTSQYLCASSEQGIPEAFFGQGTRLTVV.

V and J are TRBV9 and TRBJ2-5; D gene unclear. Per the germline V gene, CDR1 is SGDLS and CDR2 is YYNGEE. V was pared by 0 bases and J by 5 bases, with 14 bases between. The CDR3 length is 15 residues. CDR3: CASSVEGTVWETQYF. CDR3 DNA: TGTGCCAGCAGCGTAGAAGGTACAGTGTGGGAGACCCAGTACTTC.

CDR3 sequence (DNA): TGTGCCAGCAGCCTGGGACTAGCGGACAATGAGCAGTTCTTC. Amino acid sequence: CASSLGLADNEQFF. V gene TRBV7-3 combines with J gene TRBJ2-1; the match to TRBD2 covers 11 bases. The ends lost 5 bases at V and 5 bases at J; junction bases unmatched: 2. The CDR3 is 14 residues long. Per germline, CDR1 SGHTA and CDR2 FQGTGA.

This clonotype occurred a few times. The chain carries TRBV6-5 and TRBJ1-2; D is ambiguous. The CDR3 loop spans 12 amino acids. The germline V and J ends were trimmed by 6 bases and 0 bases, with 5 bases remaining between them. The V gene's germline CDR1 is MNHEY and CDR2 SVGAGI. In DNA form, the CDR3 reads TGTGCCAGCAGGTCTCCTAACTATGGCTACACCTTC. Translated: CASRSPNYGYTF.

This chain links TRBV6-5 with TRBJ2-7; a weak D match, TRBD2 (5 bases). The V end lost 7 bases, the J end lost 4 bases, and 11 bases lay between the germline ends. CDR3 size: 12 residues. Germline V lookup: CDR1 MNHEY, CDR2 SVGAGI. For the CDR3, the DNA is TGTGCCAGCACGGGCACGGGGTACGAGCAGTACTTC. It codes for CASTGTGYEQYF.

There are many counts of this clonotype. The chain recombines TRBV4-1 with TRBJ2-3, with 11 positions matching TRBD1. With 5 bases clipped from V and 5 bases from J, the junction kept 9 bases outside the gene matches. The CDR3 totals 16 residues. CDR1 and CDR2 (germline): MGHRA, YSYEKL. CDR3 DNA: TGCGCCAGCAGCTTCCGGACAGGGGGCGCACAAGATACGCAGTATTTT. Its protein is CASSFRTGGAQDTQYF.

The CDR3 reads CASSRGLAPETQYF. The CDR3 bases are TGTGCCAGCAGCCGCGGACTAGCTCCAGAGACCCAGTACTTC. The rearrangement joins TRBV7-9 to TRBJ2-5; 8 bases match TRBD2. Germline CDR1 is SEHNR and CDR2 is FQNEAQ (reference sequence). The CDR3 spans 14 residues. J gave up 4 bases and V 5 bases, and 6 bases lay outside the gene matches.

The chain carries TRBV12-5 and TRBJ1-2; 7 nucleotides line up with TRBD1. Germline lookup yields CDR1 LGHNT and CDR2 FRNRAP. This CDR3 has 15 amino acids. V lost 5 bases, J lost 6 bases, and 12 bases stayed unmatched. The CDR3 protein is CASGTRQGAPHGYTF. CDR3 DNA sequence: TGTGCTAGTGGTACCCGACAGGGAGCGCCTCATGGCTACACCTTC. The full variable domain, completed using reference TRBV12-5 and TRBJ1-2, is DARVTQTPRHKVTEMGQEVTMRCQPILGHNTVFWYRQTMMQGLELLAYFRNRAPLDDSGMPKDRFSAEMPDATLATLKIQPSEPRDSAVYFCASGTRQGAPHGYTFGSGTRLTVV.

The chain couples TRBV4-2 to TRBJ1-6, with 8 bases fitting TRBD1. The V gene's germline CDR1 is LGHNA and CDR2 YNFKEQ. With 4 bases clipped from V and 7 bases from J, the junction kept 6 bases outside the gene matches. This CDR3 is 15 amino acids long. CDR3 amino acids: CASSPDRVENSPLHF. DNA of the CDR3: TGTGCCAGCAGCCCGGACAGGGTGGAGAATTCACCCCTCCACTTT.

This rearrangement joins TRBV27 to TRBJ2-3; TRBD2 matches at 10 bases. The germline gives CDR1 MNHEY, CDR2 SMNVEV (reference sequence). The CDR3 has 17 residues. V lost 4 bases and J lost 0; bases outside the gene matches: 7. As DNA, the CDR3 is TGTGCCAGCAGTTCTATCCAGGGACTAGCGAGCACAGATACGCAGTATTTT. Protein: CASSSIQGLASTDTQYF.

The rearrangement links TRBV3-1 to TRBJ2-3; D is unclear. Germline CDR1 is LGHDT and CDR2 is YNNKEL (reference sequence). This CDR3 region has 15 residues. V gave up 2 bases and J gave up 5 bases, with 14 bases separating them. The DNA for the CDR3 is TGTGCCAGCAGCCAACAAAGCCCATTGGAAGATACGCAGTATTTT. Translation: CASSQQSPLEDTQYF.